This T cell receptor (beta chain) was captured by sequencing in a study of shared T cell receptors in the human thymus. Assay used: immunoSEQ multiplex PCR; TCRdb lists only in-frame clones, some missing. Among about 380,000 clones, 95% were seen once, and the ten largest hold approximately 0.02%. J gave up 5 bases and V 6 bases, and 7 bases lay outside the gene matches. Germline-derived CDR1 and CDR2 are SGHDN and FVKESK. The CDR3 consists of 14 residues. This TCR was sampled from a human donor. V usage is TRBV14 and J usage is TRBJ1-1, with 9 bases fitting TRBD1. The sequencing sample was made of thymocytes. This chain's CDR3 is CASRPTGGRTEAFF. CDR3 in DNA: TGTGCCAGCAGACCTACAGGGGGCCGGACTGAAGCTTTCTTT.